This T cell receptor beta chain was sequenced during a study of T-cell reconstitution after alpha-beta-depleted transplantation in children. As it was prepared, the TCRbeta library received unique molecular identifiers. A single record per CDR3 protein comes from TCRdb applying MiXCR to the PCR reads. Of around 600,000 distinct CDR3 sequences listed, over 15% are singletons. The CDR3 is 16 amino acids. V was pared by 1 base and J by 0 bases, with 10 bases between. Germline V lookup: CDR1 SGHAT, CDR2 FQNNGV. J is TRBJ2-4 and V is TRBV11-2; D is possibly TRBD1 or TRBD2 (5 bases each). The receptor comes from a human donor who donated a stem cell graft to a child with acute myeloid leukemia. The input for sequencing was PBMCs from the stem cell graft donor, taken from the stem cell graft. CDR3 region: CASSLVGDRAKNIQYF. In DNA, the CDR3 is TGTGCCAGCAGCTTAGTAGGGGACCGAGCCAAAAACATTCAGTACTTC.